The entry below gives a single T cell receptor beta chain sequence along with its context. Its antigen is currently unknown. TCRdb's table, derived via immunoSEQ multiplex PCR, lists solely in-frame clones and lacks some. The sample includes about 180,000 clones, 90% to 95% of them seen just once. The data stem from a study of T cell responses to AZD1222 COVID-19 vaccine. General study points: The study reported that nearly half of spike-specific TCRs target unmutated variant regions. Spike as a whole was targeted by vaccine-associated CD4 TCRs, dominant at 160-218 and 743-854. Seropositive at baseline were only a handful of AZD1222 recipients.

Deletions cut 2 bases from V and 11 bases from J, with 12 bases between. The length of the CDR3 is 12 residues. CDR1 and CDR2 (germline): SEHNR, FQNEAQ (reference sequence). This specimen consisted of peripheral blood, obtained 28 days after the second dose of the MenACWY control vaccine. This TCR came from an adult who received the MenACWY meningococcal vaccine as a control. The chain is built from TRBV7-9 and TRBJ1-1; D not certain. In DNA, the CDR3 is TGTGCCAGCAGCTTAACGGGGAGTGGGGCTTTCTTT. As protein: CASSLTGSGAFF.